This TCR beta chain emerged from a study of T cells in Graves' hyperthyroidism and ophthalmopathy. Uncontrolled infection, other autoimmune disease, pregnancy or lactation led to exclusion. Diagnoses used clinical symptoms, serum thyroxine and TRAb, thyroid ultrasound and orbital computed tomography. Amplified regions were TCR beta CDR3 sequences from RNA transcripts. When the TCR CDR3 underwent first-round RT-PCR, the HTBI primer set was used. TCRdb independently ran MiXCR on the multiplex PCR reads; one entry per CDR3 protein. Found here are around 350,000 distinct CDR3 sequences, 12% to 15% of them singletons; the top ten hold roughly 20%. The sample holds a few counts of this clonotype. No antigen is known for it. Study-wide results and caveats: Before onset, by a median of around 6.4 months, the model predicted ophthalmopathy.

This clonotype originated in a woman aged 60 to 75 with Graves' ophthalmopathy. Sample: blood.

CDR3 DNA: TGCAGCGTTGACTTAGACAGGGGATCCTATGGCTACACCTTC. This translates into CSVDLDRGSYGYTF. The rearrangement uses TRBV29-1 and TRBJ1-2; 8 nucleotides agree with TRBD1. V lost 3 bases and J lost 4; bases outside the gene matches: 7. The CDR3 spans 14 residues. Germline values: CDR1 SQVTM, CDR2 ANQGSEA.